This passage covers 22 T cell receptor beta chains from one sample sequenced in a study of T cell responses to AZD1222 COVID-19 vaccine. Sequenced by immunoSEQ multiplex PCR; TCRdb stores in-frame clones only, minus some. The sample includes 120,000 or so clones, about nine tenths of them seen just once. This specimen was peripheral blood, taken on day 0 of AZD1222 vaccination. The receptors originated from an adult in good health.

This chain links TRBV5-1 with TRBJ1-2; TRBD1 might be the D (6 bases). Germline V gene sequence: CDR1 SGHRS, CDR2 YFSETQ. The CDR3 covers 15 residues. Trimming took off 0 bases at V and 3 bases at J, with 12 bases between the two ends. CDR3 DNA: TGCGCCAGCAGCTTGGACCCAGGGACATACTATGGCTACACCTTC. This translates into CASSLDPGTYYGYTF.

This clone was observed once. This chain joins TRBV29-1 and TRBJ2-3, with 9 bases identical to TRBD2. This CDR3 is built from 14 residues. Germline CDR1 SQVTM, CDR2 ANQGSEA. The trim removed 5 bases at V and 8 bases at J, leaving 11 bases unmatched. Here the CDR3 DNA reads TGCAGCGTTAAGAGGGCGGGGGGGCCTGGTACGCAGTATTTT. Translated: CSVKRAGGPGTQYF.

This clone was seen a single time. The chain is built from TRBV5-5 and TRBJ2-2; 7 bases map to TRBD2. The CDR3 loop spans 15 amino acids. CDR1 and CDR2 from the germline V gene are SGHKS and YYEKEE (reference sequence). J gave up 8 bases and V 1 base, and 8 bases lay outside the gene matches. The CDR3, as DNA: TGTGCCAGCAGCTTGCGAGGCGGGAGATCTGGGGAGCTGTTTTTT. It yields the protein CASSLRGGRSGELFF.

The V call is TRBV5-8, the J call TRBJ1-1; D gene ambiguous. CDR1 SGHTS and CDR2 YDEGEE come from the germline V gene. Trimming took 3 bases from V and 0 from J, leaving 9 bases between them. The CDR3 contains 14 residues. The CDR3 sequence is CASSSRTVNTEAFF. The CDR3 nucleotides read TGTGCCAGCAGCTCAAGGACGGTGAACACTGAAGCTTTCTTT.

This chain links TRBV5-8 with TRBJ2-7, with 8 bases matching TRBD1. Germline trimming cut 2 bases from V and 0 bases from J; bases unmatched to any gene: 1. Germline V CDR1 and CDR2: SGHTS, YDEGEE. The CDR3 is 14 residues long. The CDR3 DNA is TGTGCCAGCAGCTTTACAGGGGGCTCCTACGAGCAGTACTTC. This gives the protein CASSFTGGSYEQYF. Variable domain in full (rest from reference TRBV5-8 and TRBJ2-7): EAGVTQSPTHLIKTRGQQATLRCSPISGHTSVYWYQQALGLGLQFLLWYDEGEERNRGNFPPRFSGRQFPNYSSELNVNALELEDSALYLCASSFTGGSYEQYFGPGTRLTVT.

This clone appeared once. This rearrangement joins TRBV18 to TRBJ1-4; D is possibly TRBD1 (5 bases). The ends were cut back, 3 bases at V and 10 bases at J, with 15 bases in the middle. The CDR3 has 14 amino acids. Germline-derived CDR1 and CDR2 are KGHSH and LQKENI. CDR3 nucleotides: TGTGCCAGCTCACCTATCCGGGACGAGGGAAAACTGTTTTTT. Translation: CASSPIRDEGKLFF.

The chain has TRBV7-8 and TRBJ1-2; D unclear. This CDR3 contains 13 residues. V was cut by 2 bases and J by 8 bases, with 12 bases left in between. Per germline, CDR1 SGHVS and CDR2 FQNEAQ. The CDR3 sequence is CASSLYGERGYTF. The CDR3 coding sequence is TGTGCCAGCAGCTTATATGGGGAACGGGGCTACACCTTC.

As concerns this clone: The same CDR3 also results from other DNA sequences found in this sample. The chain uses TRBV18 and TRBJ1-2, with 12 bases lining up with TRBD1. V dropped 3 bases and J dropped 8; count of bases not matched to a gene: 1. The length of the CDR3 is 13 residues. Germline assignment: CDR1 KGHSH and CDR2 LQKENI. The CDR3, as DNA: TGTGCCAGCTCACCCGGGACAGGGGGCGGCTACACCTTC. Protein product: CASSPGTGGGYTF.

In nucleotides, the CDR3 is TGTGCCAGCAGCTTAATGGGACAGCTGAACACTGAAGCTTTCTTT. Its translation is CASSLMGQLNTEAFF. The V call is TRBV7-2, the J call TRBJ1-1; TRBD1 aligns across 7 bases. The junction had 3 bases not matched to a gene; V was cut back by 2 bases and J by 0 bases. The CDR3 covers 15 residues. The germline gives CDR1 SGHTA, CDR2 FQGNSA.

The J gene is TRBJ1-3, the V gene TRBV4-1; D might be TRBD1 (5 bases). Trimming removed 0 bases from V and 2 bases from J, with 8 bases in between. CDR1 and CDR2 from the germline V gene are MGHRA and YSYEKL. The CDR3 sequence is 15 residues long. The CDR3: CASSQEQATGNTIYF. The CDR3 DNA reads as TGCGCCAGCAGCCAAGAACAGGCCACTGGAAACACCATATATTTT.

The rearrangement uses TRBV4-1 and TRBJ1-4, with D perhaps matching TRBD1 (5 bases). The CDR3 has 14 residues. CDR1 is MGHRA and CDR2 is YSYEKL in the germline V gene. Trimming pared 1 base from V and 8 bases from J, leaving 11 bases between. The CDR3 sequence is CASSQGDRMEKLFF. CDR3 nucleotide sequence: TGCGCCAGCAGCCAAGGGGACCGAATGGAAAAACTGTTTTTT.

The chain recombines TRBV11-3 with TRBJ2-7; maybe TRBD1 (6 bases). Between the trimmed V and J ends, which lost 5 bases and 1 base, there was a span of 15 bases. There are 15 residues in the CDR3. Germline CDR1 SGHNT, CDR2 YENEEA. This chain's CDR3 is CASSLGRGWSYEQYF. The DNA of the CDR3 is TGTGCCAGCAGCCTCGGCAGGGGATGGTCCTACGAGCAGTACTTC.

This sequence joins TRBV11-1 and TRBJ2-7; 7 positions agree with TRBD1. The CDR3 extends over 12 amino acids. Germline V gene lookup returns CDR1 SGHAT and CDR2 FQDESV (reference sequence). V trimming: 8 bases; J trimming: 3 bases; junction bases outside the gene matches: 4. Written as DNA, the CDR3 is TGTGCCAGCGGACGGGACAGCTACGAGCAGTACTTC. Protein: CASGRDSYEQYF. The variable domain in full, completed from reference TRBV11-1 and TRBJ2-7, reads EAEVAQSPRYKITEKSQAVAFWCDPISGHATLYWYRQILGQGPELLVQFQDESVVDDSQLPKDRFSAERLKGVDSTLKIQPAELGDSAMYLCASGRDSYEQYFGPGTRLTVT.

This chain uses TRBV6-6 with TRBJ2-6, with a weak D call TRBD1 (5 bases). From germline, CDR1 is MNHNY and CDR2 SVGAGI (reference sequence). The CDR3 extends over 14 amino acids. Trimming removed 8 bases from V and 4 bases from J, with 12 bases in between. The CDR3 DNA sequence: TGTGCCAGCGGCCAGGGATCCGGGGCCAACGTCCTGACTTTC. This translates into CASGQGSGANVLTF.

A single count supports this clone. The J gene is TRBJ2-3, the V gene TRBV5-8, with 9 positions matching TRBD1. J lost 6 bases, V lost 4 bases, and 9 bases had no gene match. This CDR3 region has 15 residues. Per germline, CDR1 SGHTS and CDR2 YDEGEE. CDR3 DNA: TGTGCCAGCAGCGGCGGGGACAGGGTAAAGGATACGCAGTATTTT. Translated, it gives CASSGGDRVKDTQYF.

This chain links TRBV5-1 with TRBJ2-7; no clear D. The germline CDR1 and CDR2 sequences are SGHRS and YFSETQ. The CDR3 runs 12 residues. Trimming removed 4 bases from V and 0 bases from J, with 5 bases in between. The CDR3 is CASSGDSYEQYF. The CDR3, as DNA: TGCGCCAGCAGCGGGGACTCCTACGAGCAGTACTTC.

This clone is a singleton in its sample. V and J are TRBV5-1 and TRBJ1-1; 8 nucleotides line up with TRBD1. The CDR3 length is 14 residues. Germline loops: CDR1 SGHRS, CDR2 YFSETQ. V lost 4 bases to trimming and J lost 3 bases; unmatched junction nucleotides: 5. CDR3 DNA sequence: TGCGCCAGCAGCGCAAAGACAGGGGACACTGAAGCTTTCTTT. Translated, it gives CASSAKTGDTEAFF.

The rearrangement joins TRBV30 to TRBJ1-1; D remains unclear. There are 14 residues in the CDR3. Trimming took off 0 bases at V and 3 bases at J, with 11 bases between the two ends. CDR1 is GTSNPN, CDR2 SVGIG, per germline (reference sequence). The CDR3: CAWSVPTEYTEAFF. The CDR3 region has the DNA TGTGCCTGGAGTGTACCCACAGAGTACACTGAAGCTTTCTTT.

V gene TRBV6-5 combines with J gene TRBJ1-1; D might be TRBD1 (6 bases). The CDR3 is 16 residues long. Germline CDR1 MNHEY, CDR2 SVGAGI. V was pared by 2 bases and J by 5 bases, with 18 bases between. In DNA, the CDR3 is TGTGCCAGCAGTTACGCAGGGGCTCTGGTGAGGACTGAAGCTTTCTTT. Its translation is CASSYAGALVRTEAFF.

V gene TRBV5-4 combines with J gene TRBJ2-1, with D possibly being TRBD2 (5 bases). The CDR3 extends over 16 amino acids. Germline V gene lookup returns CDR1 SGHNT and CDR2 YYREEE (reference sequence). V was shortened by 0 bases and J by 0 bases, with 10 bases between the two germline ends. The CDR3 spells CASSLGRGSSYNEQFF. Here the CDR3 DNA reads TGTGCCAGCAGCTTGGGCCGGGGAAGCTCCTACAATGAGCAGTTCTTC.

This clone has just a few counts. The gene calls are TRBV11-2 and TRBJ1-2; weak D call: TRBD1 (6 bases). Germline V CDR1 and CDR2: SGHAT, FQNNGV. This CDR3 has 13 amino acids. Trimming shortened V by 6 bases and J by 5 bases, and 13 bases separated the two germline ends. The chain's CDR3 is CASRRGGSYGYTF. Here the CDR3 DNA reads TGTGCCAGCAGACGGGGGGGCTCATATGGCTACACCTTC.

A word on this clone: Germline is not matched at one junction end, which may reflect a read error. This chain uses TRBV19 with TRBJ1-2; possible D gene TRBD1, 5 bases. Per the germline V gene, CDR1 is LNHDA and CDR2 is SQIVND (reference sequence). This CDR3 is 13 amino acids long. As DNA, the CDR3 is TGTGCCATTAGTAACGGGCAGGGTCGTGGCTACACCTTC. This sequence encodes CAISNGQGRGYTF. Looking up the rest from reference TRBV19 and TRBJ1-2 gives the full variable domain: DGGITQSPKYLFRKEGQNVTLSCEQNLNHDAMYWYRQDPGQGLRLIYYSQIVNDFQKGDIAEGYSVSREKKESFPLTVTSAQKNPTAFYLCAISNGQGRGYTFGSGTRLTVV.